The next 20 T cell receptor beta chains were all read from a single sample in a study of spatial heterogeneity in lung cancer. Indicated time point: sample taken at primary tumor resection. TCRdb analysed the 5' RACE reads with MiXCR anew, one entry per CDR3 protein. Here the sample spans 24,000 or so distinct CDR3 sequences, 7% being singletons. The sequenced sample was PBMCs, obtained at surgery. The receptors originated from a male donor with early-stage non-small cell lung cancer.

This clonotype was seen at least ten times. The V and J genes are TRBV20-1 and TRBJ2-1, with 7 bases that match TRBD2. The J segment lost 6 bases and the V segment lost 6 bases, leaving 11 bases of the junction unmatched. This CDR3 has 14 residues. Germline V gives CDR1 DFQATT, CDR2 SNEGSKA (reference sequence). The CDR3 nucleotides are TGCAGTGCAGGACTAGGCCCACCGCCCAATGAGCAGTTCTTC. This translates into CSAGLGPPPNEQFF.

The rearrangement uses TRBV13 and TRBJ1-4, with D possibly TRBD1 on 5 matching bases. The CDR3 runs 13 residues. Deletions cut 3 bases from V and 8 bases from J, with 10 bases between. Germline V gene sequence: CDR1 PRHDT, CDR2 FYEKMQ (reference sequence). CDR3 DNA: TGTGCCAGCAGCTTCTCGGGGGAGGAAAAACTGTTTTTT. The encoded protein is CASSFSGEEKLFF.

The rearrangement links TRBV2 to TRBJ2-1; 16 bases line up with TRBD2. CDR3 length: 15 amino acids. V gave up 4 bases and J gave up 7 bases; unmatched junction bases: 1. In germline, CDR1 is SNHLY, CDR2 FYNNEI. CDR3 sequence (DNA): TGTGCCAGCAGTGCGGGACTAGCGGGGGGGAATGAGCAGTTCTTC. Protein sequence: CASSAGLAGGNEQFF.

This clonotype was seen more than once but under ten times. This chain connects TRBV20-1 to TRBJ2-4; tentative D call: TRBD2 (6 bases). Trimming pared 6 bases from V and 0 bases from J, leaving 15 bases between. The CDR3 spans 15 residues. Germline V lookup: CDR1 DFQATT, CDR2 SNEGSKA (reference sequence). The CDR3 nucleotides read TGCAGTGCGCCTGGGACTGCGCTAGCCAAAAACATTCAGTACTTC. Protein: CSAPGTALAKNIQYF.

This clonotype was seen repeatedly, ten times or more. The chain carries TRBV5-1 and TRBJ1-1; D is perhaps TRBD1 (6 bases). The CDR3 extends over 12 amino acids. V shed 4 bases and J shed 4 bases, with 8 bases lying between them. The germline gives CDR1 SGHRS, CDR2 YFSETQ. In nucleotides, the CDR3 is TGCGCCAGCAGCATACAGGGCACTGAAGCTTTCTTT. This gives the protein CASSIQGTEAFF. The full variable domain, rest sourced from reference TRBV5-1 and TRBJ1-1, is KAGVTQTPRYLIKTRGQQVTLSCSPISGHRSVSWYQQTPGQGLQFLFEYFSETQRNKGNFPGRFSGRQFSNSRSEMNVSTLELGDSALYLCASSIQGTEAFFGQGTRLTVV.

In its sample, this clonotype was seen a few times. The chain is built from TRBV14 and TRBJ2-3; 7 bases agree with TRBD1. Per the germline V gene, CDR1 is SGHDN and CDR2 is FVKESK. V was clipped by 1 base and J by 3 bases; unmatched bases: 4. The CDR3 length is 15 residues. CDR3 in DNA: TGTGCCAGCAGCCAAGGAGACAGGGTGACAGATACGCAGTATTTT. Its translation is CASSQGDRVTDTQYF.

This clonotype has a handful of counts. The CDR3 here is CASSSQGTGELFF. CDR3 coding DNA: TGTGCCAGCAGCTCACAGGGCACCGGGGAGCTGTTTTTT. The chain employs TRBV7-8 and TRBJ2-2; a possible D gene is TRBD1 (6 bases). Germline lookup yields CDR1 SGHVS and CDR2 FQNEAQ. With 4 bases removed from V and 4 bases from J, the gap between germline ends came to 7 bases. The CDR3 is 13 residues long. The entire variable domain, with the rest obtained from reference TRBV7-8 and TRBJ2-2, is as follows: GAGVSQSPRYKVAKRGQDVALRCDPISGHVSLFWYQQALGQGPEFLTYFQNEAQLDKSGLPSDRFFAERPEGSVSTLKIQRTQQEDSAVYLCASSSQGTGELFFGEGSRLTVL.

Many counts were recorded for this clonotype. The CDR3 reads CASSLVAGYTF. The DNA of the CDR3 is TGTGCCAGCAGCTTAGTGGCGGGCTACACCTTC. This chain connects TRBV7-2 to TRBJ1-2; D remains unclear. This CDR3 is 11 amino acids long. Trimming left V 1 base short and J 8 bases short, with 5 bases between. CDR1 and CDR2 from the germline V gene are SGHTA and FQGNSA.

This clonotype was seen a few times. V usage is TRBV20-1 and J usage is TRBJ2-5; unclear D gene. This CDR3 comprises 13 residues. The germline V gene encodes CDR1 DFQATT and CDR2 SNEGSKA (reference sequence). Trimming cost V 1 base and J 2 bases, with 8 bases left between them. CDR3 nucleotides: TGCAGTGCTAGAGTACAAGCACAAGAGACCCAGTACTTC. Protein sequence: CSARVQAQETQYF.

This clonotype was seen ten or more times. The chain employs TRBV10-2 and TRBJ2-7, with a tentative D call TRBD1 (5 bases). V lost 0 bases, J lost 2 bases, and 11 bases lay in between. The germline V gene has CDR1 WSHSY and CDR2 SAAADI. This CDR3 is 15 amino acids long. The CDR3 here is CASSESSGHTYEQYV. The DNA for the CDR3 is TGCGCCAGCAGTGAGTCGTCAGGACACACCTACGAGCAGTACGTC.

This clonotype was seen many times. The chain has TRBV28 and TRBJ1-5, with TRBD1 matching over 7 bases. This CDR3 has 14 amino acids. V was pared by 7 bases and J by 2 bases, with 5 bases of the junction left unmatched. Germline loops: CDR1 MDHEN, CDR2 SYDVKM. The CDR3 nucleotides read TGTGCCAGCATCCCCCAGGGGGGCAATCAGCCCCAGCATTTT. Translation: CASIPQGGNQPQHF.

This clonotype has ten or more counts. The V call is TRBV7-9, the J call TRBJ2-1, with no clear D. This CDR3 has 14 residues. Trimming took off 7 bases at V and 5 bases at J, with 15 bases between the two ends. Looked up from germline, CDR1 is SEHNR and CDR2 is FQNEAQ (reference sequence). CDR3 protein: CASTFSMRNNEQFF. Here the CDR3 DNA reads TGTGCCAGCACCTTCTCGATGCGAAACAATGAGCAGTTCTTC. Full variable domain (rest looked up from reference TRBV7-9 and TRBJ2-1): DTGVSQNPRHKITKRGQNVTFRCDPISEHNRLYWYRQTLGQGPEFLTYFQNEAQLEKSRLLSDRFSAERPKGSFSTLEIQRTEQGDSAMYLCASTFSMRNNEQFFGPGTRLTVL.

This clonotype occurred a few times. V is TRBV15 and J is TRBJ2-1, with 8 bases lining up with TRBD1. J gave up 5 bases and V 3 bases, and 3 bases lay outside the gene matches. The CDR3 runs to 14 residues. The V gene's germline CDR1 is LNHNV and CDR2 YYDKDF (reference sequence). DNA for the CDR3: TGTGCCACCAGCAGCTGGGACAGGAACAATGAGCAGTTCTTC. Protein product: CATSSWDRNNEQFF.

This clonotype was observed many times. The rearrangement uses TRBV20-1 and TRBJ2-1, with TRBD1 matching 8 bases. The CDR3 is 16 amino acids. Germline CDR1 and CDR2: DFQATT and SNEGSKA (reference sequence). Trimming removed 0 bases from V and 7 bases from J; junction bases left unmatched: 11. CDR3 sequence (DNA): TGCAGTGCTAGAGACCCCCGGACAGGGCTTCGGAATGAGCAGTTCTTC. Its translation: CSARDPRTGLRNEQFF.

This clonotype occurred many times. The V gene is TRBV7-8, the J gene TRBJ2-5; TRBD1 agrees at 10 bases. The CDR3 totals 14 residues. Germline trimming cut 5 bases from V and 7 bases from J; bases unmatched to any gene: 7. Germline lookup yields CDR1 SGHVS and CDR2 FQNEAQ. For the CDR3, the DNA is TGTGCCAGCAGCACAGGGACAGGGGAAGGGACCCAGTACTTC. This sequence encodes CASSTGTGEGTQYF.

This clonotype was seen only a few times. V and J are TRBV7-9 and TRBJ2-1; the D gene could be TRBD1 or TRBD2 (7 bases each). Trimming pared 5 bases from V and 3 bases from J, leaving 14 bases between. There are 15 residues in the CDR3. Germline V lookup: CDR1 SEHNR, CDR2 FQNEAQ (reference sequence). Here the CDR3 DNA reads TGTGCCAGCAGCCACGCAGGGGGGGGCTACAATGAGCAGTTCTTC. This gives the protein CASSHAGGGYNEQFF.

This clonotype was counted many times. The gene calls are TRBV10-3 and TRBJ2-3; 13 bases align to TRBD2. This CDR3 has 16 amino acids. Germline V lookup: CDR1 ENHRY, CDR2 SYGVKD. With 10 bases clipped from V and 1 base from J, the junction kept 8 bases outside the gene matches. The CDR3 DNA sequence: TGTGCCACAACTAGCGGGGGGGCCTTTGGCACAGATACGCAGTATTTT. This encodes CATTSGGAFGTDTQYF.

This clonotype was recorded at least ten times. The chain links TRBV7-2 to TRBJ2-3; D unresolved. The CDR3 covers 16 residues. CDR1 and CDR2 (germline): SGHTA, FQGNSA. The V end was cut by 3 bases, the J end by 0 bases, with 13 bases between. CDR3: CASSFMALTSTDTQYF. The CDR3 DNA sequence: TGTGCCAGCAGCTTTATGGCACTCACTAGCACAGATACGCAGTATTTT.

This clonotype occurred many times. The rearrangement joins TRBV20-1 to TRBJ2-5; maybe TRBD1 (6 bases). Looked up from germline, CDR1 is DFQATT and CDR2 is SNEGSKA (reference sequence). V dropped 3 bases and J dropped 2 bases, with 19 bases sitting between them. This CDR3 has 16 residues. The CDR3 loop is CSASPAQTGVQETQYF. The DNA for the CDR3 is TGCAGTGCTAGCCCAGCCCAGACAGGAGTTCAAGAGACCCAGTACTTC.

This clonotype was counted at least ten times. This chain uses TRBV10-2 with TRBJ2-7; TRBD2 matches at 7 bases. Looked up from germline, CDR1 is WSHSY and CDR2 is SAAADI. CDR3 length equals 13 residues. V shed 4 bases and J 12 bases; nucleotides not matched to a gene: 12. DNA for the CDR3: TGCGCCAGCAGTGGCCGCGGGGGAGAGGCCATGTACGTC. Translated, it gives CASSGRGGEAMYV.